A single sample is the source of the 14 T cell receptor beta chains below, sequenced in a study of blood T cell repertoires in COVID-19. The repertoire was sequenced with immunoSEQ multiplex PCR; TCRdb's copy has only in-frame clones and lacks some. The table records some 75,000 clones, about 89% of them present only once. The specimen sequenced was peripheral blood. Receptors were obtained from a man aged 55 to 70 with acute or convalescent COVID-19.

The gene calls are TRBV14 and TRBJ1-5; TRBD1 matches at 7 bases. Germline V gene lookup returns CDR1 SGHDN and CDR2 FVKESK. The CDR3 totals 13 residues. J lost 6 bases, V lost 2 bases, and 1 base had no gene match. The CDR3 protein is CASSQQGGQPQHF. CDR3 coding DNA: TGTGCCAGCAGCCAACAGGGGGGTCAGCCCCAGCATTTT.

This clone was found once. The rearrangement joins TRBV12-3 or TRBV12-4 to TRBJ1-1; D ambiguous. CDR3 size: 11 residues. Trimming left V 6 bases short and J 11 bases short, with 13 bases between. The CDR3 DNA follows: TGTGCCAGCAGGGGGAGGTTGAGGGCTTTCTTT. Translated, it gives CASRGRLRAFF.

The rearrangement joins TRBV5-1 to TRBJ1-4, with D possibly being TRBD1 (5 bases). Germline-derived CDR1 and CDR2 are SGHRS and YFSETQ. There are 14 residues in the CDR3. The ends were cut back, 4 bases at V and 8 bases at J, with 15 bases in the middle. The DNA for the CDR3 is TGCGCCAGCAGCCGAATCGGGGGAGGGGAAAAACTGTTTTTT. It is translated as CASSRIGGGEKLFF.

The V call is TRBV5-1, the J call TRBJ1-1; no firm D call. CDR3 length: 14 residues. V lost 4 bases to trimming and J lost 1 base, with 11 bases between them. Per germline, CDR1 SGHRS and CDR2 YFSETQ. DNA for the CDR3: TGCGCCAGCAGCATATCGACGGGGAACACTGAAGCTTTCTTT. Its translation: CASSISTGNTEAFF.

The J gene is TRBJ1-1, the V gene TRBV29-1, with 7 bases matching TRBD1. V dropped 4 bases and J dropped 2; count of bases not matched to a gene: 7. CDR1 and CDR2 from the germline V gene are SQVTM and ANQGSEA. This CDR3 spans 14 amino acids. The CDR3 DNA sequence: TGCAGCGTTGGACAGGGAAGGGCTAACACTGAAGCTTTCTTT. This translates into CSVGQGRANTEAFF.

The J gene is TRBJ1-1, the V gene TRBV7-3, with D possibly being TRBD1 (5 bases). This CDR3 has 13 residues. V lost 3 bases to trimming and J lost 4 bases, with 9 bases between them. Germline V gene data show CDR1 as SGHTA and CDR2 as FQGTGA. The CDR3 reads CASSFSRVTEAFF. The DNA for the CDR3 is TGTGCCAGCAGCTTCTCCAGGGTCACTGAAGCTTTCTTT.

The rearrangement uses TRBV4-1 and TRBJ1-1, with TRBD1 matching over 7 bases. The CDR3 runs 15 residues. V lost 0 bases to trimming and J lost 4 bases; unmatched junction nucleotides: 5. The germline V gene has CDR1 MGHRA and CDR2 YSYEKL. The CDR3 protein is CASSQEKGASTEAFF. DNA for the CDR3: TGCGCCAGCAGCCAAGAAAAGGGGGCGAGCACTGAAGCTTTCTTT.

The V call is TRBV11-3, the J call TRBJ2-7; perhaps TRBD1 as D (8 bases). The CDR3 runs 16 residues. The V end was cut by 5 bases, the J end by 3 bases, with 20 bases between. CDR1 and CDR2 from the germline V gene are SGHNT and YENEEA. The CDR3 region has the DNA TGTGCCAGCAGCCTAGGGGGGGGACAGGACCTCTACGAGCAGTACTTC. Its protein product is CASSLGGGQDLYEQYF.

The J gene is TRBJ2-7, the V gene TRBV11-3; the D gene is possibly TRBD2 (6 bases). Per germline, CDR1 SGHNT and CDR2 YENEEA. V lost 3 bases and J lost 3, with 15 bases in between. The CDR3 has 15 residues. This CDR3 is CASSLGLGGGYEQYF. The CDR3 bases are TGTGCCAGCAGCTTGGGACTCGGTGGTGGCTACGAGCAGTACTTC.

The chain employs TRBV5-1 and TRBJ2-7; TRBD2 might be the D (6 bases). In germline, CDR1 is SGHRS, CDR2 YFSETQ. The CDR3 runs 14 residues. V was trimmed by 0 bases and J by 2 bases, leaving 9 bases between them. CDR3 in DNA: TGCGCCAGCAGCTTGGTCGGGGGAGCCTACGAGCAGTACTTC. Amino acid sequence: CASSLVGGAYEQYF.

V usage is TRBV5-1 and J usage is TRBJ2-6; TRBD1 matches 10 bases. J gave up 2 bases and V 0 bases, and 5 bases lay outside the gene matches. The CDR3 sequence is 18 residues long. Looked up from germline, CDR1 is SGHRS and CDR2 is YFSETQ. This CDR3 reads CASSLDPGQGAGANVLTF. The CDR3 bases are TGCGCCAGCAGCTTGGATCCAGGACAGGGGGCTGGGGCCAACGTCCTGACTTTC.

The chain joins TRBV12-3 or TRBV12-4 to TRBJ2-2; 7 bases are a match to TRBD1. Trimming at V came to 5 bases and at J to 6 bases, leaving 0 bases not matched to a gene. The CDR3 runs 12 residues. CDR3 in DNA: TGTGCCAGCAGTGACAGGGCCGGGGAGCTGTTTTTT. Its translation is CASSDRAGELFF.

This clone has a single count. Other DNA sequences in the sample encode the same CDR3. This sequence joins TRBV20-1 and TRBJ2-3; 8 bases are a match to TRBD1. Per the germline V gene, CDR1 is DFQATT and CDR2 is SNEGSKA (reference sequence). The CDR3 length is 11 residues. Trimming at V came to 5 bases and at J to 6 bases, leaving 1 base not matched to a gene. This CDR3 reads CSARQGDTQYF. CDR3 DNA: TGCAGTGCTCGACAGGGGGATACGCAGTATTTT.

The CDR3 region has the DNA TGTGCCAGAAGTCGAACCCCGGGACACAATATCGGAAACATTCAGTACTTC. Translated: CARSRTPGHNIGNIQYF. V usage is TRBV5-3 and J usage is TRBJ2-4; D is possibly TRBD1 (6 bases). TRBV5-3 is an ORF, with its function uncertain. The ends were cut back, 5 bases at V and 6 bases at J, with 24 bases in the middle. The CDR3 sequence is 17 residues long.